These T cell receptor beta chains were read from a single sample in a study of cytomegalovirus exposure and HLA in healthy donors. Method: immunoSEQ multiplex PCR; TCRdb's copy keeps in-frame clones and lacks some. The profile shows roughly 160,000 clones, 70% to 90% of them singletons. The sample was PBMCs. These TCRs come from a man between 18 and 29 years old in good health and CMV-seropositive. Each CDR3 is given with its conserved first and last residue. Fields, in order: V gene, clone size, J gene, D gene, CDR3 protein, CDR3 DNA. D genes are given only for firm matches. Some rows have no size entry. The others give once, few or many, or a class for an expanded clone.

TRBV6-5	NA	TRBJ2-2	TRBD2	CASRLAVGELFF	TGTGCCAGCCGACTAGCGGTCGGGGAGCTGTTTTTT
TRBV5-8	NA	TRBJ1-5	NA	CASSPLVSAANQPQHF	TGTGCCAGCAGCCCGTTGGTGAGCGCAGCGAATCAGCCCCAGCATTTT
TRBV6-1	few	TRBJ1-3	NA	CASRSQGGNTIYF	TGTGCCAGCAGGTCCCAGGGAGGCAACACCATATATTTT
TRBV5-1	NA	TRBJ2-3	NA	CASSGPQGDTQYF	TGCGCCAGCAGCGGACCTCAGGGGGATACGCAGTATTTT
TRBV13	NA	TRBJ1-5	NA	CASSLGGGVNQPQHF	TGTGCCAGCAGCTTGGGTGGGGGGGTCAATCAGCCCCAGCATTTT
TRBV7-9	NA	TRBJ2-5	NA	CASSPSQARETQYF	TGTGCCAGCAGCCCTTCACAAGCGAGGGAGACCCAGTACTTC
TRBV5-4	NA	TRBJ2-5	TRBD2	CASSLEGTSGETQYF	TGTGCCAGCAGCTTGGAAGGGACTAGCGGAGAGACCCAGTACTTC
TRBV5-1	NA	TRBJ2-7	NA	CASSVGSPGREQYF	TGCGCCAGCAGCGTCGGGTCACCCGGGAGAGAGCAGTACTTC
TRBV11-2	NA	TRBJ2-7	TRBD2	CASSSRLAHEQYF	TGTGCCAGCAGCTCCCGACTAGCACACGAGCAGTACTTC
TRBV7-9	NA	TRBJ2-5	TRBD2	CASSLVPTSGGAVPGEQYF	TGTGCCAGCAGCTTAGTCCCCACTAGCGGGGGGGCGGTTCCGGGGGAGCAGTACTTC
TRBV12-1	NA	TRBJ1-5	NA	CASSFGDRGGHQPQHF	TGTGCCAGCAGCTTTGGGGACAGGGGAGGTCATCAGCCCCAGCATTTT
TRBV9	NA	TRBJ1-1	NA	CASSVAPGLNTEAFF	TGTGCCAGCAGCGTAGCTCCAGGATTGAACACTGAAGCTTTCTTT
TRBV5-4	NA	TRBJ1-2	NA	CASTTPSRLYGYTF	TGTGCCAGCACTACCCCTTCACGACTCTATGGCTACACCTTC
TRBV7-6	NA	TRBJ2-3	TRBD1	CASSLGTGVDTQYF	TGTGCCAGCAGCTTAGGGACAGGGGTTGATACGCAGTATTTT
TRBV15	once	TRBJ2-3	NA	CATSSSFTRGADTQYF	TGTGCCACCAGCAGCTCATTCACCAGGGGGGCAGATACGCAGTATTTT
TRBV2	NA	TRBJ2-2	TRBD2	CASTLLAGYGELFF	TGTGCCAGTACCTTACTAGCGGGGTACGGGGAGCTGTTTTTT
TRBV12-5	NA	TRBJ1-2	TRBD1	CASGSPADRENYGYTF	TGTGCTAGTGGTTCCCCGGCCGACAGGGAGAACTATGGCTACACCTTC
TRBV15	NA	TRBJ1-6	NA	CATSSGGTYNSPLHF	TGTGCCACCAGCAGCGGGGGGACGTATAATTCACCCCTCCACTTT
TRBV19	NA	TRBJ2-7	NA	CASSGSGSPTYEQYF	TGTGCCAGTAGTGGGTCAGGTTCTCCTACCTACGAGCAGTACTTC
TRBV18	once	TRBJ1-4	TRBD1	CASSPSTGTRFTTNEKLFF	TGTGCCAGCTCACCTTCGACAGGGACGAGATTTACAACTAATGAAAAACTGTTTTTT
TRBV4-3	once	TRBJ2-3	NA	CASSQTPGGTDTQYF	TGCGCCAGCAGCCAAACCCCAGGGGGCACAGATACGCAGTATTTT
TRBV9	NA	TRBJ2-3	TRBD1	CASSYIGQGGDTQYF	TGTGCCAGCAGCTATATCGGACAGGGGGGAGATACGCAGTATTTT
TRBV6-5	NA	TRBJ2-7	NA	CASSLGYEQYF	TGTGCCAGCAGTCTAGGCTACGAGCAGTACTTC
TRBV25-1	NA	TRBJ2-3	TRBD2	CASSELMGGVVPMGEQYF	TGTGCCAGCAGTGAACTGATGGGGGGGGTTGTCCCTATGGGGGAACAGTATTTT
TRBV5-4	NA	TRBJ2-5	NA	CASSPLAGETQYF	TGTGCCAGCAGCCCCCTCGCGGGAGAGACCCAGTACTTC
TRBV23-1	NA	TRBJ2-2	NA	CASSQSSNRDNTGELFF	TGCGCCAGCAGTCAATCCAGCAACAGGGACAACACCGGGGAGCTGTTTTTT
TRBV6-5	once	TRBJ2-5	TRBD2	CASSYSTWGGQETQYF	TGTGCCAGCAGTTACTCGACCTGGGGAGGGCAAGAGACCCAGTACTTC
TRBV10-3	NA	TRBJ2-1	TRBD1	CAIRDRGQDNEQFF	TGTGCCATCCGGGACAGGGGGCAGGACAATGAGCAGTTCTTC
TRBV25-1	NA	TRBJ2-7	TRBD1	CASSEYGTGDSYEQYF	TGTGCCAGCAGTGAATATGGGACAGGGGACTCCTACGAGCAGTACTTC
TRBV6-1	few	TRBJ1-2	NA	CASSVTQGYGYTF	TGTGCCAGCAGCGTAACTCAGGGATATGGCTACACCTTC
TRBV27	NA	TRBJ1-6	NA	CASSLKGLASSPLHF	TGTGCCAGCAGTTTAAAGGGGTTGGCAAGTTCACCCCTCCACTTT
TRBV6-1	NA	TRBJ1-4	NA	CASSEGGGNEKLFF	TGTGCCAGCAGTGAGGGGGGGGGAAATGAAAAACTGTTTTTT
TRBV9	NA	TRBJ2-7	TRBD1	CASSVAGQGFEQYF	TGTGCCAGCAGCGTAGCCGGACAGGGATTTGAGCAGTACTTC
TRBV2	NA	TRBJ2-5	TRBD2	CASSESSGGVLKETQYF	TGTGCCAGCAGTGAATCGAGCGGGGGGGTTCTTAAAGAGACCCAGTACTTC
TRBV4-2	once	TRBJ1-2	NA	CASSQESGDYGYTF	TGTGCCAGCAGCCAAGAGTCCGGGGACTATGGCTACACCTTC
TRBV9	NA	TRBJ2-7	TRBD2	CASSRTGGSPYEQYF	TGTGCCAGCAGCCGAACGGGGGGGTCCCCCTACGAGCAGTACTTC
TRBV5-4	NA	TRBJ1-5	TRBD1	CASSRDRGNQPQHF	TGTGCCAGCAGTCGGGACAGGGGTAATCAGCCCCAGCATTTT
TRBV18	NA	TRBJ2-7	TRBD2	CASSPTSGGVVYEQYF	TGTGCCAGCTCACCAACTAGCGGGGGGGTGGTCTACGAGCAGTACTTC
TRBV10-3	NA	TRBJ2-7	NA	CAISLNRDSYSYEQYF	TGTGCCATCAGCTTAAACCGGGACTCTTACTCCTACGAGCAGTACTTC
TRBV30	NA	TRBJ1-2	NA	CAWSGGGGVYGYTF	TGTGCCTGGAGTGGCGGGGGAGGTGTCTATGGCTACACCTTC
TRBV4-1	few	TRBJ2-7	TRBD2	CASTASGGAYEQYF	TGCGCCAGCACCGCCAGCGGGGGGGCCTACGAGCAGTACTTC
TRBV19	NA	TRBJ2-3	TRBD1	CASDRGRTDTQYF	TGTGCCAGCGACAGGGGGCGGACAGATACGCAGTATTTT
TRBV19	NA	TRBJ1-2	NA	CASRDGGANYGYTF	TGTGCCAGCCGTGATGGGGGGGCGAACTATGGCTACACCTTC
TRBV5-4	NA	TRBJ2-5	NA	CASSEVFTGKETQYF	TGTGCCAGCAGCGAAGTTTTTACAGGGAAAGAGACCCAGTACTTC
TRBV6-4	once	TRBJ1-2	TRBD1	CASSATGGGGYTF	TGTGCCAGCAGTGCCACAGGGGGCGGTGGCTACACCTTC
TRBV29-1	NA	TRBJ2-1	TRBD2	CSVSKAGGLLNEQFF	TGCAGCGTCAGTAAAGCGGGGGGGCTTTTGAATGAGCAGTTCTTC
TRBV7-9	once	TRBJ1-2	NA	CASSLDSRSAPSYF	TGTGCCAGCAGCCTGGACAGTCGGTCTGCCCCCTCTTACTTC
TRBV27	NA	TRBJ2-2	TRBD2	CASSLGSPGGGNTGELFF	TGTGCCAGCAGTTTGGGGTCGCCCGGGGGGGGCAACACCGGGGAGCTGTTTTTT
TRBV5-1	NA	TRBJ2-1	NA	CASSPLPGVTYNEQFF	TGCGCCAGCAGCCCCCTCCCGGGGGTTACCTACAATGAGCAGTTCTTC
TRBV15	few	TRBJ2-1	TRBD2	CATSREGAGGREQFF	TGTGCCACCAGCAGAGAAGGCGCGGGGGGCCGGGAGCAGTTCTTC
TRBV7-2	NA	TRBJ2-3	NA	CASSLSGSPTDTQYF	TGTGCCAGCAGCTTATCAGGGTCTCCCACAGATACGCAGTATTTT
TRBV6-5	once	TRBJ1-3	TRBD1	CASRRQGSSGNTIYF	TGTGCCAGCAGACGACAGGGCAGCTCTGGAAACACCATATATTTT
TRBV9	NA	TRBJ1-1	NA	CASSASNGPGSNTEAFF	TGTGCCAGCAGCGCATCTAACGGTCCGGGTTCGAACACTGAAGCTTTCTTT
TRBV5-6	NA	TRBJ1-1	NA	CASSRGTEAFF	TGTGCCAGCAGCCGGGGCACTGAAGCTTTCTTT
TRBV9	NA	TRBJ1-2	NA	CASTPEGRKSYGYTF	TGTGCCAGCACCCCAGAGGGGAGGAAGTCCTATGGCTACACCTTC
TRBV7-9	NA	TRBJ2-2	NA	CASSLEGAGELFF	TGTGCCAGCAGCTTAGAGGGGGCCGGGGAGCTGTTTTTT
TRBV5-6	NA	TRBJ1-2	NA	CASSSKDLYGYTF	TGTGCCAGCAGCTCAAAGGACTTGTATGGCTACACCTTC
TRBV6-5	NA	TRBJ2-2	TRBD1	CASSQGAGELFF	TGTGCCAGCAGTCAGGGGGCCGGGGAGCTGTTTTTT
TRBV19	NA	TRBJ2-2	NA	CASRRDSGELFF	TGTGCCAGTAGGAGGGATTCCGGGGAGCTGTTTTTT